This T cell receptor (beta chain) was identified in a study of blood T cell repertoires in COVID-19. For the study at large: Samples representing acute and convalescent COVID-19 were sourced from the United States, Italy and Spain.

Per the germline V gene, CDR1 is SGHAT and CDR2 is FQNNGV. The CDR3 runs 15 residues. V was clipped by 5 bases and J by 3 bases; unmatched bases: 6. Assay used: immunoSEQ multiplex PCR; TCRdb lists only in-frame clones, some missing. The data show just over 150,000 clones, 92% seen once. The clonotype comes from a young man with COVID-19, enrolled during active disease. The chain uses TRBV11-2 and TRBJ1-5; TRBD1 agrees at 8 bases. Input material: peripheral blood. In DNA, the CDR3 is TGTGCCAGCAGCGGCAGACAGGGGTTCAATCAGCCCCAGCATTTT. It is translated as CASSGRQGFNQPQHF.